Following are 17 T cell receptor beta chains from one sample sequenced in a study of tumor-infiltrating lymphocytes in primary liver carcinoma. Reverse transcription of 450 to 500 ng total RNA with a constant-region primer produced TCR beta cDNA. Library construction for TCR beta comprised three nested multiplex PCR rounds performed with slightly modified ARM-PCR. The first two PCR rounds, around 10 cycles each, used TRBV1-TRBV30 forward primers and a C-beta reverse primer. TCRdb ran MiXCR on the multiplex PCR reads and lists one entry per CDR3 protein. The data contain about 320,000 distinct CDR3 sequences, 50% to 70% of them singletons. Blood RNA came from unsorted whole blood; germline DNA was also extracted. The sequenced sample was peripheral blood. The receptors here all came from a man in his forties with primary liver carcinoma and hepatitis B virus infection.

Only a few counts were recorded for this clonotype. The chain carries TRBV5-6 and TRBJ2-1; the match to TRBD2 covers 9 bases. CDR1 is SGHDT, CDR2 YYEEEE, per germline. Trimming took 3 bases from V and 6 from J; bases not matched to a gene: 10. There are 16 residues in the CDR3. In DNA, the CDR3 is TGTGCCAGCAGCTCCGTGGCGGGAGGGGGGTTCAATGAGCAGTTCTTC. This translates into CASSSVAGGGFNEQFF. Looking up the rest from reference TRBV5-6 and TRBJ2-1 gives the full variable domain: DAGVTQSPTHLIKTRGQQVTLRCSPKSGHDTVSWYQQALGQGPQFIFQYYEEEERQRGNFPDRFSGHQFPNYSSELNVNALLLGDSALYLCASSSVAGGGFNEQFFGPGTRLTVL.

As DNA, the CDR3 is TGTGCCAGCAGCCAGCGGACAGGGCTAAGCACCGGGGAGCTGTTTTTT. This encodes CASSQRTGLSTGELFF. The chain uses TRBV14 and TRBJ2-2; 8 nucleotides align to TRBD1. Trimming removed 3 bases from V and 4 bases from J; junction bases left unmatched: 7. The CDR3 covers 16 residues. Germline loops: CDR1 SGHDN, CDR2 FVKESK. Full variable domain (rest looked up from reference TRBV14 and TRBJ2-2): EAGVTQFPSHSVIEKGQTVTLRCDPISGHDNLYWYRRVMGKEIKFLLHFVKESKQDESGMPNNRFLAERTGGTYSTLKVQPAELEDSGVYFCASSQRTGLSTGELFFGEGSRLTVL.

In regard to this clonotype: Germline is not matched at one junction end, which may reflect a read error. The chain is built from TRBV11-2 and TRBJ1-2; perhaps TRBD1 as D (6 bases). The CDR3 is 16 residues long. Per the germline V gene, CDR1 is SGHAT and CDR2 is FQNNGV. The CDR3 nucleotides are TGCGCCAGCAGCTTCGCAGGGGACGCTTACCCCTTTGGCTACACCTTC. Protein sequence: CASSFAGDAYPFGYTF.

A word on this clonotype: A read error may be the cause here, since a much bigger clone is one base away. The chain is built from TRBV6-5 and TRBJ1-2, with a possible D match to TRBD1 (6 bases). Germline CDR1 reads MNHEY; CDR2 reads SVGAGI. V lost 6 bases and J 4 bases, leaving 24 bases between the germline ends. The CDR3 extends over 17 amino acids. CDR3 loop: CASSFGQPISISYGYTF. The CDR3 DNA is TGTGCCAGCAGCTTTGGACAGCCGATATCCATAAGCTATGGCTACACCTTC.

In the case of this clonotype: One end of the junction varies from germline; a read error may be responsible. The V and J genes are TRBV11-1 and TRBJ1-1; perhaps TRBD1 as D (6 bases). The CDR3 totals 12 residues. CDR1 is SGHAT and CDR2 is FQDESV in the germline V gene (reference sequence). The CDR3 here is CDISSGDTEAFF. The CDR3 DNA follows: TGTGACATCAGCTCGGGGGACACGGAAGCCTTCTTT.

This clonotype showed up many times. The J gene is TRBJ2-3, the V gene TRBV10-3; perhaps TRBD2 as D (6 bases). Trimming shortened V by 7 bases and J by 1 base, and 12 bases separated the two germline ends. From germline, CDR1 is ENHRY and CDR2 SYGVKD. This CDR3 region has 14 residues. CDR3 region: CAITRTGGTDTQYF. CDR3 sequence (DNA): TGTGCCATCACTCGTACGGGGGGCACAGATACGCAGTATTTT.

This clonotype was seen repeatedly, ten times or more. This sequence joins TRBV11-3 and TRBJ1-1; D gene ambiguous. Germline lookup yields CDR1 SGHNT and CDR2 YENEEA. This CDR3 contains 13 residues. Trimming took off 1 base at V and 3 bases at J, with 6 bases between the two ends. The CDR3 region is CASSLVKDTEAFF. CDR3 DNA: TGTGCCAGCAGCTTAGTGAAAGACACTGAAGCTTTCTTT.

V and J are TRBV7-8 and TRBJ1-5; D is unresolved. This CDR3 has 13 amino acids. Germline V gene lookup returns CDR1 SGHVS and CDR2 FQNEAQ. V dropped 2 bases and J dropped 7 bases, with 9 bases sitting between them. Here the CDR3 reads CASSLRGSQPQHF. The CDR3 region has the DNA TGTGCCAGCAGCTTACGGGGTTCCCAGCCCCAGCATTTT.

V usage is TRBV11-1 and J usage is TRBJ2-7, with 7 bases fitting TRBD1. CDR1 SGHAT and CDR2 FQDESV come from the germline V gene (reference sequence). The CDR3 spans 13 residues. CDR3 amino acids: CVSRGKRSYEQYF. The CDR3 nucleotides are TGTGTTAGCAGGGGGAAGAGATCCTACGAGCAGTACTTC.

About this clonotype itself: No conserved phenylalanine or tryptophan is present at the end of the CDR3, so a read error is the likely explanation. It is unclear where the CDR3 begins or ends on the DNA, so no DNA is shown, and the CDR3 is as TCRdb lists it. CDR3 protein: CASSPGSQGERYL. The J gene is TRBJ2-7, the V gene TRBV6-2 or TRBV6-3; the table's TRBD1 call for D was not verified on the DNA. The CDR3 contains 13 residues when both ends are counted. Germline CDR1 is MNHEY and CDR2 is SVGEGT.

Regarding this clonotype: The CDR3 ends on some other residue instead of the conserved phenylalanine or tryptophan, so this is likely a read error. The chain joins TRBV12-3 or TRBV12-4 to TRBJ2-7, with D possibly TRBD2 on 6 matching bases. The CDR3 covers 16 residues. V was clipped by 4 bases and J by 4 bases, with 20 bases between them. CDR3 DNA: TGTGCCAGCAGTTCAGGGACTCTACCACTTGGGTACGAGCAGTACTAC. Protein: CASSSGTLPLGYEQYY.

J is TRBJ1-2 and V is TRBV10-3, with D possibly matching TRBD1 (6 bases). The length of the CDR3 is 15 residues. V lost 11 bases and J 8 bases, leaving 27 bases between the germline ends. Germline-derived CDR1 and CDR2 are ENHRY and SYGVKD. The CDR3 loop reads CAWQALSNREGGYTF. For the CDR3, the DNA is TGTGCCTGGCAGGCTCTTTCTAACAGGGAAGGAGGCTACACCTTC.

This clonotype appeared many times. The chain has TRBV4-1 and TRBJ2-7, with 8 bases identical to TRBD2. The length of the CDR3 is 14 residues. Trimming took 1 base from V and 2 from J; bases not matched to a gene: 1. CDR1 is MGHRA, CDR2 YSYEKL, per germline. DNA of the CDR3: TGCGCCAGCAGCCAAGGAGCGGGGGCCTACGAGCAGTACTTC. Its protein product is CASSQGAGAYEQYF.

This clonotype was counted a few times. The chain combines TRBV11-2 with TRBJ2-3; 11 nucleotides agree with TRBD1. The CDR3 runs 16 residues. The ends lost 5 bases at V and 2 bases at J; junction bases unmatched: 6. The germline gives CDR1 SGHAT, CDR2 FQNNGV. The CDR3 loop is CASSNRDRGTTDTQYF. The DNA of the CDR3 is TGTGCCAGCAGCAACCGGGACAGGGGGACCACAGATACGCAGTATTTT.

This clonotype was observed a few times. The chain carries TRBV28 and TRBJ1-3; D is uncertain. The CDR3 consists of 14 residues. Germline V gene data show CDR1 as MDHEN and CDR2 as SYDVKM. Trimming removed 3 bases from V and 4 bases from J, with 10 bases in between. The DNA for the CDR3 is TGTGCCAGCAGTTTCATGGGGTCCGGAAACACCATATATTTT. This encodes CASSFMGSGNTIYF.

The chain couples TRBV11-2 to TRBJ2-1; 8 bases fit TRBD2. CDR3 length: 15 amino acids. CDR1 SGHAT and CDR2 FQNNGV come from the germline V gene. The J segment lost 3 bases and the V segment lost 7 bases, leaving 8 bases of the junction unmatched. The CDR3: CASIQSGSLYNEQFF. The CDR3 bases are TGTGCCAGCATCCAGAGCGGGAGTCTCTACAATGAGCAGTTCTTC.

Remarks on this clonotype: It is likely a read error, because the conserved phenylalanine at the end of the CDR3 is missing. The chain joins TRBV14 to TRBJ2-2; 7 nucleotides agree with TRBD1. Germline CDR1 SGHDN, CDR2 FVKESK. The CDR3 has 16 residues. The CDR3 protein is CASSPTDRVYTGELFL. CDR3 sequence (DNA): TGTGCCAGCAGCCCAACCGACAGGGTGTACACCGGGGAACTGTTTCTT.